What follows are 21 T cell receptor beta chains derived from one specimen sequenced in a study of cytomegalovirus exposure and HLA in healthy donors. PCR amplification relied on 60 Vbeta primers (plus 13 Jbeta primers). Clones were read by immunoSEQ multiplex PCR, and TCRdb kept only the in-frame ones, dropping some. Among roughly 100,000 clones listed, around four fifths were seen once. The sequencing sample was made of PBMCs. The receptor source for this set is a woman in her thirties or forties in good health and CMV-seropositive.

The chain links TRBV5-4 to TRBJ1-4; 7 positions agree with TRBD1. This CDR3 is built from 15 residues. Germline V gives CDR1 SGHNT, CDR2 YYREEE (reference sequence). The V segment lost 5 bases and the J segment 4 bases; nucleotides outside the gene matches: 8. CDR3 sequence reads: CASSWDSQNNEKLFF. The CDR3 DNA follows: TGTGCCAGCAGTTGGGACAGCCAAAATAATGAAAAACTGTTTTTT.

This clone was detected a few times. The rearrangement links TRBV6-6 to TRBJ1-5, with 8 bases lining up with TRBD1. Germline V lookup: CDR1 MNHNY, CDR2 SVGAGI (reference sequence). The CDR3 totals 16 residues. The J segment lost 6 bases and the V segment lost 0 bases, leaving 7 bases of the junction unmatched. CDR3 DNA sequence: TGTGCCAGCAGTTACTCGGCCGGACAGGGCGGTCAGCCCCAGCATTTT. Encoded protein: CASSYSAGQGGQPQHF.

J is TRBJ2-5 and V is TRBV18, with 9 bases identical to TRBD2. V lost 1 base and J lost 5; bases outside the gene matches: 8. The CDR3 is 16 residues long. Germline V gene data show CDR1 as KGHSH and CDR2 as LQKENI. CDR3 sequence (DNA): TGTGCCAGCTCACCACGGGCTAGCGGGATTGGGGAGACCCAGTACTTC. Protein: CASSPRASGIGETQYF.

The CDR3 nucleotides read TGCGCCAGCAGCTTGGCCCCAGCGGGGCAGTTCACAGATACGCAGTATTTT. This encodes CASSLAPAGQFTDTQYF. The V gene is TRBV5-1, the J gene TRBJ2-3; TRBD2 aligns across 7 bases. CDR1 SGHRS and CDR2 YFSETQ come from the germline V gene. The CDR3 extends over 17 amino acids. Trimming at V came to 0 bases and at J to 2 bases, leaving 9 bases not matched to a gene.

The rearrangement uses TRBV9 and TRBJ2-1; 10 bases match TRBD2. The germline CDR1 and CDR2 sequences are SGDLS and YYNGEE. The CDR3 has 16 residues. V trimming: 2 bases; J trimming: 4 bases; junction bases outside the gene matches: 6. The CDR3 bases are TGTGCCAGCAGCGTCCTCACTAGCGGGGTATACAATGAGCAGTTCTTC. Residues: CASSVLTSGVYNEQFF. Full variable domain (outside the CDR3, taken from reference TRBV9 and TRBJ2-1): DSGVTQTPKHLITATGQRVTLRCSPRSGDLSVYWYQQSLDQGLQFLIQYYNGEERAKGNILERFSAQQFPDLHSELNLSSLELGDSALYFCASSVLTSGVYNEQFFGPGTRLTVL.

In nucleotides, the CDR3 is TGTGCCAGCAGTGAATCGGGAGACGCCTACAATGAGCAGTTCTTC. Translated: CASSESGDAYNEQFF. The V call is TRBV2, the J call TRBJ2-1, with a weak D call TRBD2 (6 bases). The V gene lost 2 bases and the J gene lost 2 bases, with 10 bases spanning the gap. CDR1 is SNHLY, CDR2 FYNNEI, per germline. The CDR3 runs to 15 residues. Together with reference TRBV2 and TRBJ2-1, the CDR3 gives the full variable domain: EPEVTQTPSHQVTQMGQEVILRCVPISNHLYFYWYRQILGQKVEFLVSFYNNEISEKSEIFDDQFSVERPDGSNFTLKIRSTKLEDSAMYFCASSESGDAYNEQFFGPGTRLTVL.

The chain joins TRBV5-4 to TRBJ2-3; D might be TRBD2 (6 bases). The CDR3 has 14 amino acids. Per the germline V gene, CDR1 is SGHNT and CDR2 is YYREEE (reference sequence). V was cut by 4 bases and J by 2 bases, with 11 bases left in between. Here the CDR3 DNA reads TGTGCCAGCAGCATTAGCGGTGCCACAGATACGCAGTATTTT. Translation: CASSISGATDTQYF.

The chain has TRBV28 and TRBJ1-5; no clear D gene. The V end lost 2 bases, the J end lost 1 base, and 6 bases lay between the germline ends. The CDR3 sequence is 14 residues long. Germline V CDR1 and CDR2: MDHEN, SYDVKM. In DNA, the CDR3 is TGTGCCAGCAGTTTAATACGGAGCAATCAGCCCCAGCATTTT. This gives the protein CASSLIRSNQPQHF. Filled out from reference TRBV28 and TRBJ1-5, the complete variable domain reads DVKVTQSSRYLVKRTGEKVFLECVQDMDHENMFWYRQDPGLGLRLIYFSYDVKMKEKGDIPEGYSVSREKKERFSLILESASTNQTSMYLCASSLIRSNQPQHFGDGTRLSIL.

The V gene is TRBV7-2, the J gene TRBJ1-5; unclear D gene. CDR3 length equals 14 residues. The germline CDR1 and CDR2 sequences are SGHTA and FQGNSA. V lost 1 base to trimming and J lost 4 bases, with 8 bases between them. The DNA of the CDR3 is TGTGCCAGCAGCTTAGTCTCAGGTAATCAGCCCCAGCATTTT. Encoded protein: CASSLVSGNQPQHF.

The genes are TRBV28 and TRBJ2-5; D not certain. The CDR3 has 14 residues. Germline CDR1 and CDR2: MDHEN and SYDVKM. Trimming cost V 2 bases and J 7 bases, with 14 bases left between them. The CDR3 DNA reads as TGTGCCAGCAGTTTAATTAGAGCTCGAGGGACCCAGTACTTC. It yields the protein CASSLIRARGTQYF.

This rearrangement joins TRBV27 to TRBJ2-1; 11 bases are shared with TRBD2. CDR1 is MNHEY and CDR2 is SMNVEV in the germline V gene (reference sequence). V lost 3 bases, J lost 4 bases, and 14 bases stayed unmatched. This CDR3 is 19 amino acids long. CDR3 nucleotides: TGTGCCAGCAGTTTGACCGGGACTAGCGGTCTAGGGGTATACAATGAGCAGTTCTTC. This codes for CASSLTGTSGLGVYNEQFF.

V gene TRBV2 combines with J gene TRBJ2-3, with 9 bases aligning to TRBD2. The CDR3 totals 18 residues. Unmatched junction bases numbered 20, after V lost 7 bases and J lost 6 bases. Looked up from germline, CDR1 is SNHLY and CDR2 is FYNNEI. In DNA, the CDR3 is TGTGCCAGCATATCAGGCCCAATCTTAGCGGGAGTCCGGGATACGCAGTATTTT. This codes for CASISGPILAGVRDTQYF. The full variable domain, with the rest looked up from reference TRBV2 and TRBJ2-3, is EPEVTQTPSHQVTQMGQEVILRCVPISNHLYFYWYRQILGQKVEFLVSFYNNEISEKSEIFDDQFSVERPDGSNFTLKIRSTKLEDSAMYFCASISGPILAGVRDTQYFGPGTRLTVL.

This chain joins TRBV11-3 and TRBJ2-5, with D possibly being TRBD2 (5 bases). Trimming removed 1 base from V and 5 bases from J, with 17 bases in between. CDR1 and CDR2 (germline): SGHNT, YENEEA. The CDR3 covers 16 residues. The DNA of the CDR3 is TGTGCCAGCAGCTTAGCTAGCCATTTGTCTTGGGAGACCCAGTACTTC. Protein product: CASSLASHLSWETQYF.

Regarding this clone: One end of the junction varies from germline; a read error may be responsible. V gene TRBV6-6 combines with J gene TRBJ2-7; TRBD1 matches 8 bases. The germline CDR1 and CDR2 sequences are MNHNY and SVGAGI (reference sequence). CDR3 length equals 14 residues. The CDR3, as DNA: TGTGTCAGCAGCTTCCGGGACAGGCCCTACGAGCAGTACTTC. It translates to CVSSFRDRPYEQYF.

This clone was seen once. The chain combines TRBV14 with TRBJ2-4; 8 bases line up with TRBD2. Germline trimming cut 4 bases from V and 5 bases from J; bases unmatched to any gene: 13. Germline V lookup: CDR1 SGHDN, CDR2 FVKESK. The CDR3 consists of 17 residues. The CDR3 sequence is CASSPGTRGLGENIQYF. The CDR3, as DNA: TGTGCCAGCAGCCCTGGGACTAGAGGGTTAGGGGAAAACATTCAGTACTTC. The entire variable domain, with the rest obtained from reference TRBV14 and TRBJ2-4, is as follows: EAGVTQFPSHSVIEKGQTVTLRCDPISGHDNLYWYRRVMGKEIKFLLHFVKESKQDESGMPNNRFLAERTGGTYSTLKVQPAELEDSGVYFCASSPGTRGLGENIQYFGAGTRLSVL.

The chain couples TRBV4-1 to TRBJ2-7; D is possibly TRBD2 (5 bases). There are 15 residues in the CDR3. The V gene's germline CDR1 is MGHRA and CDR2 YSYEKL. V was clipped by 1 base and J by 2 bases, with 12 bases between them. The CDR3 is CASSQAATGTYEQYF. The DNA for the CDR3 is TGCGCCAGCAGCCAAGCCGCCACCGGGACCTACGAGCAGTACTTC.

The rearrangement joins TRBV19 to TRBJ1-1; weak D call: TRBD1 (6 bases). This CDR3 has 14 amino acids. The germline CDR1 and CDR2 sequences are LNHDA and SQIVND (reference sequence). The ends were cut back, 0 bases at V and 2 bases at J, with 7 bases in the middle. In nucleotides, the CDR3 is TGTGCCAGTAGTATAGAGACAGGAAACACTGAAGCTTTCTTT. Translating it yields CASSIETGNTEAFF.

The CDR3: CASSQKGDGSNQPQHF. CDR3 in DNA: TGCGCCAGCAGCCAAAAGGGGGACGGGTCCAATCAGCCCCAGCATTTT. This chain connects TRBV4-1 to TRBJ1-5, with D perhaps TRBD1 (6 bases). V was trimmed by 2 bases and J by 3 bases, leaving 14 bases between them. The germline CDR1 and CDR2 sequences are MGHRA and YSYEKL. This CDR3 comprises 16 residues.

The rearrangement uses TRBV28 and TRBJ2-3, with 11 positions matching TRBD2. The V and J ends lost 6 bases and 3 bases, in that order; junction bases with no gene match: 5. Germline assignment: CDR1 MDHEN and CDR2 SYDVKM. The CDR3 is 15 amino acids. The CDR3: CASSILAGVTDTQYF. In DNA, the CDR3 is TGTGCCAGCAGCATACTAGCGGGAGTTACAGATACGCAGTATTTT.

In DNA form, the CDR3 reads TGTGCCAGCTCCGGTGCAGCGGGGTTCACAGATACGCAGTATTTT. Translation: CASSGAAGFTDTQYF. The gene calls are TRBV18 and TRBJ2-3; the match to TRBD2 covers 7 bases. CDR1 and CDR2 (germline): KGHSH, LQKENI. This CDR3 is 15 amino acids long. J lost 2 bases, V lost 6 bases, and 8 bases had no gene match.

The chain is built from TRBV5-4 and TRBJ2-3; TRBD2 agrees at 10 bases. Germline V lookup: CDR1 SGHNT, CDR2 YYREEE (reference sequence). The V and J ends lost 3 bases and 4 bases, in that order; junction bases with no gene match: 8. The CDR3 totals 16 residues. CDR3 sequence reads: CASSSKAGGPADTQYF. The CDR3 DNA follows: TGTGCCAGCAGCTCCAAAGCGGGAGGGCCGGCAGATACGCAGTATTTT.